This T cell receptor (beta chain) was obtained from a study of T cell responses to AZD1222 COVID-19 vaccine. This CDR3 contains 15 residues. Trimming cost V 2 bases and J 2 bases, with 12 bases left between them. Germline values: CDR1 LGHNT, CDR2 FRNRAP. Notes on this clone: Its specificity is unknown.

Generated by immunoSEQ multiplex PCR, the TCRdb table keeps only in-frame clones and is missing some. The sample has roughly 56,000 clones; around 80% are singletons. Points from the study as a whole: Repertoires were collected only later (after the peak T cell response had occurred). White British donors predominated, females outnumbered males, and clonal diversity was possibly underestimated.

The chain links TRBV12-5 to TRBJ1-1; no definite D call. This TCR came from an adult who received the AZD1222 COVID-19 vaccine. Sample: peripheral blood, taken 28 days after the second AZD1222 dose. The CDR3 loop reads CASGLFTKGNTEAFF. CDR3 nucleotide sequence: TGTGCTAGTGGTTTGTTCACCAAGGGTAACACTGAAGCTTTCTTT.